This TCR beta chain was sequenced in a study of control samples from healthy donors and cancer patients. This CDR3 is built from 14 residues. Germline-derived CDR1 and CDR2 are GTSNPN and SVGIG (reference sequence). V was trimmed by 3 bases and J by 8 bases, leaving 16 bases between them. This clone was found once. Assay: immunoSEQ multiplex PCR; the TCRdb copy retains only in-frame clones and omits some. The sample records over 120,000 clones, more than 85% being singletons. The V and J genes are TRBV30 and TRBJ1-4, with a possible D match to TRBD1 (5 bases). The origin of this receptor is a man aged 25-45 years in good health. The specimen was blood. In DNA form, the CDR3 reads TGTGCCTGGAGAAAGGACGTGAGGGGAGAAAAACTGTTTTTT. Its protein is CAWRKDVRGEKLFF.